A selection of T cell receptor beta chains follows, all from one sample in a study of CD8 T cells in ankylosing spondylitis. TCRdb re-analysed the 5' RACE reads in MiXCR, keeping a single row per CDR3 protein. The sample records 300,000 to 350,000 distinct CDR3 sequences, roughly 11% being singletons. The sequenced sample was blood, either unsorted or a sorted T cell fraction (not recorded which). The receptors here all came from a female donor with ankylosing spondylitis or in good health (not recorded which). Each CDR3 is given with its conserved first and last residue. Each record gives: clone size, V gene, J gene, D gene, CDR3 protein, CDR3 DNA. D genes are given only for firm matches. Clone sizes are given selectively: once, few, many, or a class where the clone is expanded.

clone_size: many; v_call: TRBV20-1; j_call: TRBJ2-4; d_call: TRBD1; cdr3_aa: CSAGTGGHNIQYF; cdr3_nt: TGCAGCGCAGGGACAGGGGGCCATAACATTCAGTACTTC
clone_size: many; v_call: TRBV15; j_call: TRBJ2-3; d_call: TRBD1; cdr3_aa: CATSRGQGADTQYF; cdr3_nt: TGTGCCACCAGCAGAGGGCAGGGGGCAGATACGCAGTATTTT
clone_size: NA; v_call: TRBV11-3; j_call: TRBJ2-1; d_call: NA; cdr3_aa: CASSLSSSFSNEQFF; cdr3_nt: TGTGCCAGCAGCTTATCTAGCAGCTTTAGCAATGAGCAGTTCTTC
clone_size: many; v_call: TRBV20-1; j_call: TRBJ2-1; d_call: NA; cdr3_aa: CSAIDNSYNEQFF; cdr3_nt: TGCAGTGCTATCGACAACTCCTACAATGAGCAGTTCTTC
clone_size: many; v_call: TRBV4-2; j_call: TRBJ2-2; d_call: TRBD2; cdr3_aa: CASSENSGRVSGELFF; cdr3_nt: TGTGCCAGCAGCGAGAATAGCGGGAGGGTATCCGGGGAGCTGTTTTTT
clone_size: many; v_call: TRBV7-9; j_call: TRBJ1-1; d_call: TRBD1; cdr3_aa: CASSSIGQDKNTEAFF; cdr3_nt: TGTGCCAGCAGCTCAATCGGACAGGACAAGAACACTGAAGCTTTCTTT
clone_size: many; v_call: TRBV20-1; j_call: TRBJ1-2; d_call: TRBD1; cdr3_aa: CSASDRGSGYTF; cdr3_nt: TGCAGTGCCTCAGACAGGGGAAGTGGCTACACCTTC
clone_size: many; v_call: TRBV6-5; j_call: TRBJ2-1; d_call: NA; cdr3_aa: CASSYSAINEQFF; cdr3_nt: TGTGCCAGCAGTTACTCGGCTATCAATGAGCAGTTCTTC
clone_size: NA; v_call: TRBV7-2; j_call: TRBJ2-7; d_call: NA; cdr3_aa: CASSLQDGEQYF; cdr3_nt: TGTGCCAGCAGCTTACAGGATGGCGAGCAGTACTTC
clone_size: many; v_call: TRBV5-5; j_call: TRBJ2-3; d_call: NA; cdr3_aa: CASSPGLGPGTDTQYF; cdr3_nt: TGTGCCAGCAGCCCTGGACTGGGGCCAGGTACAGATACGCAGTATTTT
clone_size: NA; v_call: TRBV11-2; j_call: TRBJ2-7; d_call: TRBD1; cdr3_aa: CASSLRDRVIDEQYF; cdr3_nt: TGTGCCAGCAGCCTCCGGGACAGGGTCATCGACGAGCAGTACTTC
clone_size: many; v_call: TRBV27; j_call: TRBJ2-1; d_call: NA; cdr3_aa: CASSTKRVSSYNEQFF; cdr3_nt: TGTGCCAGCAGTACCAAGCGGGTAAGCTCCTACAATGAGCAGTTCTTC
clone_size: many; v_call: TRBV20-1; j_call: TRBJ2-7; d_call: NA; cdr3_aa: CSARKGVTSSYEQYF; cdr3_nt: TGCAGTGCTAGAAAAGGAGTAACTAGCTCCTACGAGCAGTACTTC
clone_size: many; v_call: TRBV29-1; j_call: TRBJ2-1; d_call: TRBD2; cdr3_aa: CSVPDNHSGGEQFF; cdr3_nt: TGCAGCGTTCCCGACAACCATAGCGGGGGGGAGCAGTTCTTC
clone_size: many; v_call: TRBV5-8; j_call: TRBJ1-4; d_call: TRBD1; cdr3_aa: CASSGPGTGDEKLFF; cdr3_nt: TGTGCCAGCAGCGGCCCCGGGACAGGGGATGAAAAACTGTTTTTT
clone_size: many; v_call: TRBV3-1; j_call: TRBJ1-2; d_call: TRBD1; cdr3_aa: CASSQGTGVNYGYTF; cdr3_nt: TGTGCCAGCAGCCAAGGGACAGGCGTTAACTATGGCTACACCTTC
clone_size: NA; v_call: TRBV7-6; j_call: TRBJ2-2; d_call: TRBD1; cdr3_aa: CASSRYSTQGDTGELFF; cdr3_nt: TGTGCCAGCAGCCGCTATTCAACACAGGGGGACACCGGGGAGCTGTTTTTT
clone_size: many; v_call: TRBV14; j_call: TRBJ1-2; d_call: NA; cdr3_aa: CASSRREATNYGYTF; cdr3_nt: TGTGCCAGCAGCCGTAGGGAGGCAACTAACTATGGCTACACCTTC
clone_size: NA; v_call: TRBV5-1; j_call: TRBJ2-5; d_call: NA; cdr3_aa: CASSGGGLQETQYF; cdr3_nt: TGCGCCAGCAGCGGGGGGGGCCTTCAAGAGACCCAGTACTTC
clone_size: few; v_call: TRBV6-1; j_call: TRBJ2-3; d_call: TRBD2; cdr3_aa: CASSARTSGSTDTQYF; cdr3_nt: TGTGCCAGCAGTGCACGGACTAGCGGGAGCACAGATACGCAGTATTTT
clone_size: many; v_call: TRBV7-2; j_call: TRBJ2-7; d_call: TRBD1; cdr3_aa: CASSLVGQGTNEQYF; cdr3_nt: TGTGCCAGCAGCTTAGTGGGACAGGGGACGAACGAGCAGTACTTC
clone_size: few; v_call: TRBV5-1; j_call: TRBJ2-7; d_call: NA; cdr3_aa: CASSLGTVTYEQYF; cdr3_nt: TGCGCCAGCAGCTTGGGAACAGTCACCTACGAGCAGTACTTC
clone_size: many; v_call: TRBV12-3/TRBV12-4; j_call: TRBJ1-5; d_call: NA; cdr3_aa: CASSPRLHGPSGF; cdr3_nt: TGTGCCAGCAGCCCCCGCCTGCACGGACCAAGTGGATTT
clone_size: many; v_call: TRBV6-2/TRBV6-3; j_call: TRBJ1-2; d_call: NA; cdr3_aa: CASSSNFGPDYGYTF; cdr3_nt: TGTGCCAGCAGTTCGAATTTTGGCCCGGACTATGGCTACACCTTC
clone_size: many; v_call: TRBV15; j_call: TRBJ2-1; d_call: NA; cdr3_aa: CATSSRDFGYNEQFF; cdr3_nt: TGTGCCACCAGCAGCAGGGACTTTGGTTACAATGAGCAGTTCTTC
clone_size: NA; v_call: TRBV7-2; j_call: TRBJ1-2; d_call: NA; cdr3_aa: CASSLVHRNYGYTF; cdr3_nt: TGTGCCAGCAGCTTAGTTCACAGAAACTATGGCTACACCTTC
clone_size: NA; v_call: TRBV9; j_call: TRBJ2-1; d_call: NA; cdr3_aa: CASSVGVISGASYNEQFF; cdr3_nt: TGTGCCAGCAGCGTAGGGGTTATTTCGGGAGCTTCCTACAATGAGCAGTTCTTC
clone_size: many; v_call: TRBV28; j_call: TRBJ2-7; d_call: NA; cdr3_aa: CASKTGYMAEQYF; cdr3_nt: TGTGCCAGCAAAACAGGGTATATGGCCGAGCAGTACTTC
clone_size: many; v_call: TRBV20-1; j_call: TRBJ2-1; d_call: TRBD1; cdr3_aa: CSARDSTGQNNEQFF; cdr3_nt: TGCAGTGCACGAGACTCGACAGGGCAGAACAATGAGCAGTTCTTC
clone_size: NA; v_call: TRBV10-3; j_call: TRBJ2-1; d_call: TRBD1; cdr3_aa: CAVWTGGNEQFF; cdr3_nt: TGTGCCGTTTGGACAGGGGGGAATGAGCAGTTCTTC
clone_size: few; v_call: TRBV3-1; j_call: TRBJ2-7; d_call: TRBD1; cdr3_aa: CASSQLAGGSYEQYF; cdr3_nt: TGTGCCAGCAGCCAATTGGCAGGGGGCTCCTACGAGCAGTACTTC
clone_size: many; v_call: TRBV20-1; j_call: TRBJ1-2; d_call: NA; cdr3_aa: CSAPPGPNYGYTF; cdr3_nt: TGCAGTGCTCCCCCGGGGCCGAACTATGGCTACACCTTC
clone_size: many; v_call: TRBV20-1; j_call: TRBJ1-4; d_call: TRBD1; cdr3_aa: CSAPRRGLEKLFF; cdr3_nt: TGCAGTGCCCCTCGCAGGGGGCTTGAAAAACTGTTTTTT
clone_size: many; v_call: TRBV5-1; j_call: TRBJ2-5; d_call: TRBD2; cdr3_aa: CASSYEAGVETQYF; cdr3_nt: TGCGCCAGCAGCTACGAAGCGGGAGTAGAGACCCAGTACTTC
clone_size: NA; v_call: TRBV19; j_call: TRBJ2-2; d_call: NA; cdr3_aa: CASSSVPWANTGELFF; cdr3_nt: TGTGCCAGTAGTAGCGTTCCCTGGGCGAACACCGGGGAGCTGTTTTTT
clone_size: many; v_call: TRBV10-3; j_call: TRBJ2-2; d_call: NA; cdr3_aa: CAISESFPSAMNTGELFF; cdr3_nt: TGTGCCATCAGTGAGTCGTTCCCTAGCGCGATGAACACCGGGGAGCTGTTTTTT
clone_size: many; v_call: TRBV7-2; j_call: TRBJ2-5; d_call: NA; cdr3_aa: CASSLGPGHLETQYF; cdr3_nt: TGTGCCAGCAGCCTGGGCCCTGGCCACTTGGAGACCCAGTACTTC
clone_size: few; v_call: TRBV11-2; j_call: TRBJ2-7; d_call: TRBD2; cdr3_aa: CASSRGAGGRYEQYF; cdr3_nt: TGTGCCAGCAGCCGGGGGGCGGGAGGCCGTTACGAGCAGTACTTC
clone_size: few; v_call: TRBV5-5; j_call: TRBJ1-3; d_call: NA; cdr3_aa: CASSLTGGTGNTIYF; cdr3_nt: TGTGCCAGCAGCTTGACGGGAGGGACTGGAAACACCATATATTTT
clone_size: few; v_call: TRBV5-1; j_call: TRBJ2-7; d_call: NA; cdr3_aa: CASSPFGGTYEQYF; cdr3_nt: TGCGCCAGCAGCCCGTTCGGGGGAACCTACGAGCAGTACTTC
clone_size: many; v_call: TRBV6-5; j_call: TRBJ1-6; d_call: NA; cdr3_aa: CASSYFVVGHNSPLHF; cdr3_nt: TGTGCCAGCAGTTACTTTGTTGTCGGCCATAATTCACCCCTCCACTTT
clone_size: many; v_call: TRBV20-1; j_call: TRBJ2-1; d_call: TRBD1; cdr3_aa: CSANGDRRVNEQFF; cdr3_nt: TGCAGTGCTAACGGGGACAGGAGGGTCAATGAGCAGTTCTTC
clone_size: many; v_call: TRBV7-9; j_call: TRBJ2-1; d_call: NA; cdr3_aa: CASSRSVSYNEQFF; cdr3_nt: TGTGCCAGCAGCCGATCAGTCTCCTACAATGAGCAGTTCTTC
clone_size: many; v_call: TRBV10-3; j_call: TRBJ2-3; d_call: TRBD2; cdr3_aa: CAISVLPGGGRTDTQYF; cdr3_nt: TGTGCCATCAGTGTCCTTCCCGGTGGCGGGAGAACAGATACGCAGTATTTT
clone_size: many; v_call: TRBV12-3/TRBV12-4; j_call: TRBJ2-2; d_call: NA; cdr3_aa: CAIPTSGALNTGELFF; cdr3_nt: TGTGCCATCCCGACCTCGGGGGCTTTAAACACCGGGGAGCTGTTTTTT
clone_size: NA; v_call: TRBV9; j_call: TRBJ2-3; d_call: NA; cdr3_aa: CASSVGGARSDTQYF; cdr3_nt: TGTGCCAGCAGCGTAGGGGGGGCCAGGTCAGATACGCAGTATTTT
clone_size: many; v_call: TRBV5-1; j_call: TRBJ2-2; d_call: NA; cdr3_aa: CASNLGNTGELFF; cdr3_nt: TGCGCCAGCAACCTGGGCAACACCGGGGAGCTGTTTTTT
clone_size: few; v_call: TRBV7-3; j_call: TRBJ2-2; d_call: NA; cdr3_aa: CASSQTGTYGMNTGELFF; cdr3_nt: TGTGCCAGCAGTCAAACCGGGACATACGGGATGAACACCGGGGAGCTGTTTTTT